This section outlines one TCR beta chain sequence together with its context. The antigen is unknown. Likely unrecorded immune exposures existed in these nominally healthy donors. Use of 60 Vbeta and 13 Jbeta primers characterized the PCR. Sequenced by immunoSEQ multiplex PCR; TCRdb stores in-frame clones only, minus some. The repertoire holds about 190,000 clones, 60% to 85% seen once, with about 1.6% in the top ten. This specimen comes from a study of cytomegalovirus exposure and HLA in healthy donors. Study in general: HLA-typed donors contributed 80 million or so unique TCRs, which were held in an early data release.

Findings of the study overall: Later on, an analysis found that several of the most significant clusters appeared to be linked to common viral pathogens, which included parvovirus B19.

The ends lost 2 bases at V and 3 bases at J; junction bases unmatched: 12. Per the germline V gene, CDR1 is SGHTA and CDR2 is FQGNSA. CDR3 length equals 19 residues. The TCR originated in a woman under 30 in good health and CMV-seronegative. Material for sequencing was PBMCs. The gene calls are TRBV7-2 and TRBJ2-3; 12 positions agree with TRBD2. The CDR3 reads CASSLLAGGSFLGTDTQYF. The DNA of the CDR3 is TGTGCCAGCAGCTTACTAGCGGGGGGGAGTTTTTTAGGGACAGATACGCAGTATTTT.